These T cell receptor beta chains were read from a single sample in a study of beta chain features in type 1 diabetes. Using immunoSEQ multiplex PCR, the repertoire was profiled, and TCRdb retains in-frame clones only, with some absent. The sample holds roughly 500,000 clones, approximately 31% seen once. Sequencing was done on a sample of naive CD4+ T cells from blood. All receptors come from a young man in good health. The CDR3 runs from the conserved cysteine through the conserved F or W. D genes are given only for firm matches. The listing skips clone size in some rows; elsewhere it reads once, few, many or a size class.

J: TRBJ1-2; length: 16; size: few; V: TRBV7-2; D: TRBD1; CDR3: CASSSEAFGQGYGYTF; DNA: TGTGCCAGCAGCTCCGAGGCGTTTGGACAGGGGTATGGCTACACCTTC
J: TRBJ2-5; length: 13; size: few; V: TRBV5-5; D: TRBD1; CDR3: CASSWTGGETQYF; DNA: TGTGCCAGCAGCTGGACAGGGGGAGAGACCCAGTACTTC
J: TRBJ1-2; length: 13; size: few; V: TRBV29-1; D: -; CDR3: CSVRQVLRGGYTF; DNA: TGCAGCGTTCGACAGGTCCTCCGGGGGGGCTACACCTTC
J: TRBJ2-4; length: 15; size: -; V: TRBV6-1; D: TRBD1; CDR3: CASSPTGESKNIQYF; DNA: TGTGCCAGCAGTCCGACAGGGGAGTCCAAAAACATTCAGTACTTC
J: TRBJ1-5; length: 15; size: -; V: TRBV7-2; D: -; CDR3: CASKPAGAGTQPQHF; DNA: TGTGCCAGCAAACCCGCGGGAGCAGGGACTCAGCCCCAGCATTTT
J: TRBJ2-1; length: 15; size: -; V: TRBV5-1; D: TRBD2; CDR3: CASSFSGSSYNEQFF; DNA: TGCGCCAGCAGTTTTAGCGGGAGCTCCTACAATGAGCAGTTCTTC
J: TRBJ2-1; length: 16; size: few; V: TRBV11-2; D: -; CDR3: CASSTGTNYRYNEQFF; DNA: TGTGCCAGCAGCACAGGGACTAACTATAGATACAATGAGCAGTTCTTC
J: TRBJ1-3; length: 16; size: -; V: TRBV10-3; D: -; CDR3: CAISESPASSGNTIYF; DNA: TGTGCCATCAGTGAATCGCCAGCTTCCTCTGGAAACACCATATATTTT
J: TRBJ2-7; length: 14; size: -; V: TRBV30; D: TRBD1; CDR3: CAWSGDRGTYEQYF; DNA: TGTGCCTGGAGTGGGGACAGGGGGACGTACGAGCAGTACTTC
J: TRBJ2-1; length: 14; size: -; V: TRBV30; D: -; CDR3: CAWNGMSSYNEQFF; DNA: TGTGCCTGGAACGGGATGAGCTCCTACAATGAGCAGTTCTTC